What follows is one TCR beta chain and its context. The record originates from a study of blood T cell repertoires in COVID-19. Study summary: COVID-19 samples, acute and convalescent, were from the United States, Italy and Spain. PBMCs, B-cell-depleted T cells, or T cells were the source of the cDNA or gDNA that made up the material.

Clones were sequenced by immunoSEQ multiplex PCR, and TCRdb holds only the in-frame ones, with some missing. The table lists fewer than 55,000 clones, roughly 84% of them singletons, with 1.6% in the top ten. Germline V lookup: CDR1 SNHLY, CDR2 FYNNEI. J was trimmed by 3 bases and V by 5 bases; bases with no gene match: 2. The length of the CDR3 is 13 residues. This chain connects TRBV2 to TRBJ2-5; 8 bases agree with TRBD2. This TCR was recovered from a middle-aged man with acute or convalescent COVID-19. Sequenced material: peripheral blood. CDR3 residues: CASSWTSKETQYF. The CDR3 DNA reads TGTGCCAGCAGTTGGACTAGCAAAGAGACCCAGTACTTC.